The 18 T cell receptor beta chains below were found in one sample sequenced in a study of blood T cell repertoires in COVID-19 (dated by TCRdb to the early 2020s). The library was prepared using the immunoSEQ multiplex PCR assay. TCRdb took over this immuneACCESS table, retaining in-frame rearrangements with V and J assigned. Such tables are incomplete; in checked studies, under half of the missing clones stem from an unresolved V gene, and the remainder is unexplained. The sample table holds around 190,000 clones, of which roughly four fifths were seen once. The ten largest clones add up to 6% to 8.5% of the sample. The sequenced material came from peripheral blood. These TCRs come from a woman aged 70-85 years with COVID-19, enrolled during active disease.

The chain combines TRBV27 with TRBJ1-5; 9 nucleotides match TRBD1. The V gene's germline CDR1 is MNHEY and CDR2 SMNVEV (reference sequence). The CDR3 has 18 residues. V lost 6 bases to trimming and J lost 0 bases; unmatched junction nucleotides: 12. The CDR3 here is CASRLGQGRFNSNQPQHF. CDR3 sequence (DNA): TGTGCCAGCAGGCTTGGACAGGGGCGATTTAATAGCAATCAGCCCCAGCATTTT.

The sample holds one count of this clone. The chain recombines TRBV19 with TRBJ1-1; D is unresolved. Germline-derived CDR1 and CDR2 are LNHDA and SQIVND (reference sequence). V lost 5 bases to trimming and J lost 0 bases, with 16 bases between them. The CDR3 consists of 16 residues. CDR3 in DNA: TGTGCCAGTAGTGCCCGCGGCCCTGTCATGAACACTGAAGCTTTCTTT. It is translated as CASSARGPVMNTEAFF.

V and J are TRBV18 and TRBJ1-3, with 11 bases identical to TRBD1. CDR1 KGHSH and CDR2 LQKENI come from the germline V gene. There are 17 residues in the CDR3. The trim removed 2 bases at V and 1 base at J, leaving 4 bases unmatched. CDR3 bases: TGTGCCAGCTCACCAGTCCGGGACAGGGGGTCTGGAAACACCATATATTTT. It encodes CASSPVRDRGSGNTIYF.

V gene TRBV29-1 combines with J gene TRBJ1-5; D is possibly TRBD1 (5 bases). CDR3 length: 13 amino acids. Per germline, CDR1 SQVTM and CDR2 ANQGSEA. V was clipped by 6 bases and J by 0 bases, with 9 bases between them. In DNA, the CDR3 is TGCAGCGTGCAGGGAGGTAGCAATCAGCCCCAGCATTTT. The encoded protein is CSVQGGSNQPQHF.

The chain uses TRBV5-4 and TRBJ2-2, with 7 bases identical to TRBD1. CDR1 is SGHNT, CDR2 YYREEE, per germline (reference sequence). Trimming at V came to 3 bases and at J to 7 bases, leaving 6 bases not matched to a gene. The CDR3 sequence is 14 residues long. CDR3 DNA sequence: TGTGCCAGCAGCTCACAGGGGACCATCGGGGAGCTGTTTTTT. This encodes CASSSQGTIGELFF.

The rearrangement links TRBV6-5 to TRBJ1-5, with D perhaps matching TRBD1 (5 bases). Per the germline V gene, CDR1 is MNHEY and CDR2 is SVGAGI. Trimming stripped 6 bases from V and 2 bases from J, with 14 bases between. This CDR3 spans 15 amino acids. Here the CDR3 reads CASSAQGGRNQPQHF. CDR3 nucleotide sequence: TGTGCCAGCAGCGCCCAGGGAGGCCGCAATCAGCCCCAGCATTTT.

The CDR3 loop is CASSSRPGEGNSNEQFF. The DNA of the CDR3 is TGTGCCAGCAGCTCCCGCCCGGGCGAGGGCAACAGCAATGAGCAGTTCTTC. The V gene is TRBV7-3, the J gene TRBJ2-1, with D perhaps TRBD2 (5 bases). CDR3 size: 17 residues. The V end lost 4 bases, the J end lost 6 bases, and 22 bases lay between the germline ends. Per the germline V gene, CDR1 is SGHTA and CDR2 is FQGTGA. The full variable domain, completed using reference TRBV7-3 and TRBJ2-1, is GAGVSQTPSNKVTEKGKYVELRCDPISGHTALYWYRQSLGQGPEFLIYFQGTGAADDSGLPNDRFFAVRPEGSVSTLKIQRTERGDSAVYLCASSSRPGEGNSNEQFFGPGTRLTVL.

This CDR3 reads CASSTRKQGADQPQHF. Here the CDR3 DNA reads TGTGCCAGCAGTACTCGAAAACAGGGGGCTGATCAGCCCCAGCATTTT. V gene TRBV28 combines with J gene TRBJ1-5, with 9 bases matching TRBD1. Per the germline V gene, CDR1 is MDHEN and CDR2 is SYDVKM. This CDR3 is 16 amino acids long. V lost 5 bases, J lost 5 bases, and 10 bases stayed unmatched.

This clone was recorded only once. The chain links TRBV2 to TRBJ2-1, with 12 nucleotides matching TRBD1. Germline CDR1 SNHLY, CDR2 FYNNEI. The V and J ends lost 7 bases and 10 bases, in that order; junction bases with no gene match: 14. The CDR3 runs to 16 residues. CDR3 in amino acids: CASTGTGGSPGEEQFF. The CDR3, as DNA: TGTGCCAGCACCGGGACAGGGGGCTCTCCGGGTGAGGAGCAGTTCTTC.

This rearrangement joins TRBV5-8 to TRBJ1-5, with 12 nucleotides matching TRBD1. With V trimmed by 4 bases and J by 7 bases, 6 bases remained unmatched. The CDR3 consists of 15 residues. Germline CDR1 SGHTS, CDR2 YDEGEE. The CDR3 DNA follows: TGTGCCAGCAGCCCGGGACAGGGGGCTGGACAGCCCCAGCATTTT. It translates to CASSPGQGAGQPQHF.

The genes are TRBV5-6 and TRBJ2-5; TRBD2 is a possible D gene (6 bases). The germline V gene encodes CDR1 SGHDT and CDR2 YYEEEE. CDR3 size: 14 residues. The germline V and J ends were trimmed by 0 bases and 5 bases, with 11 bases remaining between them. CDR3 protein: CASSLALASETQYF. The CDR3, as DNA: TGTGCCAGCAGCTTGGCACTAGCCTCGGAGACCCAGTACTTC.

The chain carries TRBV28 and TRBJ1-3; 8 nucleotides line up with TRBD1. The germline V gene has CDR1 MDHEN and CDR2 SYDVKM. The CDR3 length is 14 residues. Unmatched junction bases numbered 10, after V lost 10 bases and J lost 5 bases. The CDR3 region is CATRGQGARNTIYF. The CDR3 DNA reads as TGTGCCACCCGAGGGCAGGGGGCTAGAAACACCATATATTTT. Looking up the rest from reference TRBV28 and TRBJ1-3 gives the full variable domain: DVKVTQSSRYLVKRTGEKVFLECVQDMDHENMFWYRQDPGLGLRLIYFSYDVKMKEKGDIPEGYSVSREKKERFSLILESASTNQTSMYLCATRGQGARNTIYFGEGSWLTVV.

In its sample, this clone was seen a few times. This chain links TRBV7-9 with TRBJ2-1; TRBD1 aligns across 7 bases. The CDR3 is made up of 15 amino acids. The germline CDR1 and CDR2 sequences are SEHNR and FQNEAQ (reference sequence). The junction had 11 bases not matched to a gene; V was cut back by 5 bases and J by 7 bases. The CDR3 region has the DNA TGTGCCAGCAGCCCCCCGGGACAGCCTCAGAATGAGCAGTTCTTC. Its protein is CASSPPGQPQNEQFF.

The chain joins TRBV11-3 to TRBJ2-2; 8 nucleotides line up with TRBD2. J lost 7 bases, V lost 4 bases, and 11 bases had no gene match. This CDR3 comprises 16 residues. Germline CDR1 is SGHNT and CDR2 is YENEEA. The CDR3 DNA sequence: TGTGCCAGCAGCTACAGGGTAGCGGGGCGAAACGGGGAGCTGTTTTTT. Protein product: CASSYRVAGRNGELFF.

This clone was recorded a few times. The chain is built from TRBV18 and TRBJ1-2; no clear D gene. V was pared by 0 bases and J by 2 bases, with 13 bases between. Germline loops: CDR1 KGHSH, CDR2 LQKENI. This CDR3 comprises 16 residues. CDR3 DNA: TGTGCCAGCTCACCACCGAACGACGGGTTGAACTATGGCTACACCTTC. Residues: CASSPPNDGLNYGYTF.

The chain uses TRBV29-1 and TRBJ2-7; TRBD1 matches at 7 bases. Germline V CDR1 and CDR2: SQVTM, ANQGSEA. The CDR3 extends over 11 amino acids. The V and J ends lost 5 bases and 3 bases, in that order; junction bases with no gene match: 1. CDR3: CSVRDSYEQYF. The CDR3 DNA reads TGCAGCGTTCGGGACAGCTACGAGCAGTACTTC.

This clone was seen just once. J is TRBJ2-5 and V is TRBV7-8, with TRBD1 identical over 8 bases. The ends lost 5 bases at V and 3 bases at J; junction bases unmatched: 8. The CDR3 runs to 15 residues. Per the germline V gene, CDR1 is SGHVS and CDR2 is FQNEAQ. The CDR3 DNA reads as TGTGCCAGCAGCCAAGGCCGACAGGGGAAAGAGACCCAGTACTTC. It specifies CASSQGRQGKETQYF.

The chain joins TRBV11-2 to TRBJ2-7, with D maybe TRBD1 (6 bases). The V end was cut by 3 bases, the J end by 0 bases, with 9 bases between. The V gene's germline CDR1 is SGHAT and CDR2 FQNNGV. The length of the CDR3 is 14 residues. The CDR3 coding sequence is TGTGCCAGCAGCTTGGACAGAAACTCCTACGAGCAGTACTTC. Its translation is CASSLDRNSYEQYF. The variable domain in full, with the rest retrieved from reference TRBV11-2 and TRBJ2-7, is EAGVAQSPRYKIIEKRQSVAFWCNPISGHATLYWYQQILGQGPKLLIQFQNNGVVDDSQLPKDRFSAERLKGVDSTLKIQPAKLEDSAVYLCASSLDRNSYEQYFGPGTRLTVT.